This T cell receptor (beta chain) appears in the sequencing data of a study of regulatory T cells in long-lasting Graves disease. Study-level results: It was in persistent disease that TRBV28, TRBJ1-2 and TRBJ2-5 were favored.

Indicated time point: persistent/refractory GD, antithyroid drugs over 5 years with positive TRAb. Researchers made the TCR library from RNA that was extracted from PBMCs. Arm-PCR of CDR3 regions and iRepertoire HTBI primers were used to build TCR beta libraries. TCRdb used MiXCR to reprocess the multiplex PCR reads, holding one entry per CDR3 protein. The sample contains some 280,000 distinct CDR3 sequences, roughly a fifth of which appear only once. The V gene lost 0 bases and the J gene lost 1 base, with 12 bases spanning the gap. Germline CDR1 reads SGHTA; CDR2 reads FQGNSA. This CDR3 region has 16 residues. Regarding this clonotype: Antigen: not known.

The clonotype comes from a female donor with Graves disease. The sample was peripheral blood mononuclear cells (PBMCs), taken when the disease was refractory, from a patient treated with antithyroid drugs. This rearrangement joins TRBV7-2 to TRBJ2-5, with D tentatively TRBD2 (5 bases). The CDR3 sequence: CASSLAVARGQETQYF. In DNA form, the CDR3 reads TGTGCCAGCAGCTTAGCGGTAGCGCGAGGCCAAGAGACCCAGTACTTC.